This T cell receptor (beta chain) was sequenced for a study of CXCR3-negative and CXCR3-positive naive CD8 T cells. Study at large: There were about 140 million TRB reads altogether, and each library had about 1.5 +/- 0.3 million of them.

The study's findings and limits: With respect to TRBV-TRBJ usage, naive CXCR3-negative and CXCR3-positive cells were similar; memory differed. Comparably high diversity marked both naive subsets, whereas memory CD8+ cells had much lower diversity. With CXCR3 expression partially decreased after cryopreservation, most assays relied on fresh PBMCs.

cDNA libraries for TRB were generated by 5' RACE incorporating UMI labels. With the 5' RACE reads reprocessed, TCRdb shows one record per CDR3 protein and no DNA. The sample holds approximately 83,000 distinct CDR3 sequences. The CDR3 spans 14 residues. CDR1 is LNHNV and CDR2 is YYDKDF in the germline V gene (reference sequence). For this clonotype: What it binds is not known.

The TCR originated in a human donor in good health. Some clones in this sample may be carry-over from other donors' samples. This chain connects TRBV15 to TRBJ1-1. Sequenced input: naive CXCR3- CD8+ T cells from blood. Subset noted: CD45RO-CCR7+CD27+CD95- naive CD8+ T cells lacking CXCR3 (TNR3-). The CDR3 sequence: CATSRDLDDTEAFF.